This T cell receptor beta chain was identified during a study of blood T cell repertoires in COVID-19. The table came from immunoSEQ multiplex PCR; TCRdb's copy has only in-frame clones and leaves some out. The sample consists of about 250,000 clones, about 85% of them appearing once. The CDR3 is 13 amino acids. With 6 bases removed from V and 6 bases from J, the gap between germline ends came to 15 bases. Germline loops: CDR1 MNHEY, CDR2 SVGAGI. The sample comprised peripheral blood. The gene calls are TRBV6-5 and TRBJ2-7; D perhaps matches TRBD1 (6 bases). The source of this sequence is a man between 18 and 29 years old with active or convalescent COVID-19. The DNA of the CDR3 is TGTGCCAGCAGCATAGACAGGATCGGCGAGCAGTACTTC. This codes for CASSIDRIGEQYF.